This is a list of T cell receptor beta chains from one sample in a study of cytomegalovirus exposure and HLA in healthy donors. TCRdb keeps only in-frame clones here, not all; method: immunoSEQ multiplex PCR. The data contain approximately 100,000 clones, about nine tenths of them singletons. Source material: PBMCs. Every receptor here comes from a young woman in good health and CMV-seropositive. CDR3s include the opening cysteine and the closing phenylalanine or tryptophan. A D gene is named only where the DNA matches it firmly. For some rows the clone size is stated as once, few or many, or as a class when expanded; others skip it.

clone_size,v_call,j_call,d_call,cdr3_aa,cdr3_nt
-,TRBV28,TRBJ2-2,-,CASSLPRGRLFF,TGTGCCAGCAGTTTACCCAGGGGGAGGTTGTTTTTT
-,TRBV29-1,TRBJ2-5,-,CSVVGLGLQETQYF,TGCAGCGTTGTTGGATTGGGGCTCCAAGAGACCCAGTACTTC
-,TRBV5-1,TRBJ1-2,TRBD1,CASSRTTGKSGGYTF,TGCGCCAGCAGCCGAACGACAGGGAAATCGGGTGGCTACACCTTC
-,TRBV9,TRBJ2-2,-,CASSVRDSFFRTNTGELFF,TGTGCCAGCAGCGTGCGGGACAGTTTTTTTCGAACGAACACCGGGGAGCTGTTTTTT
-,TRBV28,TRBJ1-6,TRBD1,CASSIPGQGTSPLHF,TGTGCCAGCAGTATACCGGGACAGGGCACTTCACCCCTCCACTTT
-,TRBV29-1,TRBJ2-5,TRBD1,CSVADRVGETQYF,TGCAGCGTTGCTGACAGGGTCGGTGAGACCCAGTACTTC
-,TRBV27,TRBJ1-1,-,CASSLSGGGPPSNTEAFF,TGTGCCAGCAGTTTATCAGGGGGGGGTCCTCCGTCGAACACTGAAGCTTTCTTT
-,TRBV6-5,TRBJ2-2,TRBD2,CASSRGGANGELFF,TGTGCCAGCAGTCGCGGGGGGGCCAACGGGGAGCTGTTTTTT
-,TRBV9,TRBJ1-3,TRBD1,CASSLIPGGRTGNTIYF,TGTGCCAGCAGCCTTATTCCAGGGGGCAGAACTGGAAACACCATATATTTT
-,TRBV9,TRBJ2-1,-,CASSVVPDEQFF,TGTGCCAGCAGCGTAGTCCCGGATGAGCAGTTCTTC
-,TRBV25-1,TRBJ2-1,-,CASRQTGSGYNEQFF,TGTGCCAGCAGGCAGACAGGTTCAGGGTACAATGAGCAGTTCTTC
-,TRBV19,TRBJ2-7,-,CASSIEVYSYEQYF,TGTGCCAGTAGTATAGAGGTCTACTCCTACGAGCAGTACTTC
-,TRBV2,TRBJ2-1,TRBD1,CASRLGQGALDEQFF,TGTGCCAGCAGACTCGGACAGGGGGCGTTGGATGAGCAGTTCTTC
-,TRBV2,TRBJ1-1,TRBD1,CASSKTGVTEAFF,TGTGCCAGCAGCAAGACAGGGGTTACTGAAGCTTTCTTT
-,TRBV7-9,TRBJ1-1,TRBD1,CASRYGQGDTEAFF,TGTGCCAGCAGATATGGACAGGGGGACACTGAAGCTTTCTTT
-,TRBV11-3,TRBJ1-2,TRBD1,CASRDREYYGYTF,TGTGCCAGCAGGGACAGGGAATACTATGGCTACACCTTC
few,TRBV13,TRBJ2-3,-,CASSSVEDTQYF,TGTGCCAGCAGCTCCGTAGAGGATACGCAGTATTTT
few,TRBV28,TRBJ1-1,TRBD1,CASSSGGGKTEAFF,TGTGCCAGCAGTTCGGGAGGGGGCAAGACTGAAGCTTTCTTT
-,TRBV5-4,TRBJ2-7,TRBD2,CASSLAETSGFAYEQYF,TGTGCCAGCAGCTTGGCCGAGACTAGCGGATTTGCCTACGAGCAGTACTTC
-,TRBV28,TRBJ1-2,TRBD1,CASRGQGSYGYTF,TGTGCCAGTAGGGGACAGGGGAGCTATGGCTACACCTTC
-,TRBV28,TRBJ2-5,-,CASSPTGLVQTQYF,TGTGCCAGCAGCCCTACAGGGTTGGTGCAGACCCAGTACTTC
-,TRBV11-3,TRBJ2-1,-,CASSQGFGPNEQFF,TGTGCCAGCAGCCAGGGATTCGGTCCCAATGAGCAGTTCTTC
-,TRBV4-1,TRBJ1-4,-,CASSRVEGDGEKLFF,TGCGCCAGCAGCCGGGTTGAGGGGGATGGTGAAAAACTGTTTTTT
-,TRBV21-1,TRBJ1-5,-,CASRTLNKDYQPQHF,TGTGCCAGCAGGACACTGAATAAGGATTATCAGCCCCAGCATTTT
-,TRBV27,TRBJ2-2,-,CASSGPFPRELFF,TGTGCCAGCAGTGGGCCTTTTCCCCGGGAGCTGTTTTTT
once,TRBV2,TRBJ2-5,-,CASSEAGLRQETQYF,TGTGCCAGCAGTGAAGCGGGACTCCGTCAAGAGACCCAGTACTTC
-,TRBV27,TRBJ2-3,-,CASSGGFRDTQYF,TGTGCCAGCTCCGGGGGTTTTCGGGATACGCAGTATTTT
few,TRBV11-3,TRBJ1-2,TRBD1,CASSLARTGGYGYTF,TGTGCCAGCAGCTTAGCCCGGACAGGGGGCTATGGCTACACCTTC
-,TRBV5-6,TRBJ2-5,TRBD2,CASSFPGLAGGEETQYF,TGTGCCAGCAGCTTCCCGGGACTAGCGGGGGGCGAGGAGACCCAGTACTTC
-,TRBV27,TRBJ2-3,TRBD1,CASRSTGGTDTQYF,TGTGCCAGCAGGTCGACAGGGGGGACAGATACGCAGTATTTT
-,TRBV27,TRBJ1-1,TRBD1,CASSGGTGGTEAFF,TGTGCCAGCAGTGGAGGAACAGGGGGCACTGAAGCTTTCTTT
-,TRBV6-1,TRBJ2-1,TRBD2,CASALAGGRNEQFF,TGTGCCAGCGCGTTAGCGGGGGGGCGGAATGAGCAGTTCTTC
-,TRBV27,TRBJ2-2,-,CASSLGLNTGELFF,TGTGCCAGCAGTTTAGGGCTAAACACCGGGGAGCTGTTTTTT
-,TRBV27,TRBJ2-1,TRBD2,CASSLSLGLAGGVSYNEQFF,TGTGCCAGCAGTTTATCTCTAGGGCTAGCGGGGGGGGTCTCCTACAATGAGCAGTTCTTC
-,TRBV25-1,TRBJ2-2,TRBD1,CASSGRTGGSTGELFF,TGTGCCAGCAGTGGCCGGACAGGGGGCAGCACCGGGGAGCTGTTTTTT
few,TRBV10-1,TRBJ1-2,-,CASSRTASYGYTF,TGCGCCAGCAGTCGGACAGCCTCCTATGGCTACACCTTC
-,TRBV28,TRBJ1-1,TRBD1,CASSLTGANTEAFF,TGTGCCAGCAGTTTAACAGGGGCGAACACTGAAGCTTTCTTT
-,TRBV27,TRBJ2-5,TRBD2,CASSSSTSGGEETQYF,TGTGCCAGCAGTTCCTCGACTAGCGGGGGGGAGGAGACCCAGTACTTC
-,TRBV18,TRBJ2-7,TRBD1,CASSPGQGSGEQYF,TGTGCCAGCTCACCTGGACAGGGTTCGGGCGAGCAGTACTTC
-,TRBV27,TRBJ2-6,-,CASSLYAGAWANVLTF,TGTGCCAGCAGTTTATACGCAGGGGCATGGGCCAACGTCCTGACTTTC
-,TRBV19,TRBJ2-6,-,CASSMVDSLGRAGANVLTF,TGTGCCAGTAGTATGGTGGACTCCTTGGGCCGGGCTGGGGCCAACGTCCTGACTTTC
-,TRBV28,TRBJ1-4,-,CASRSGVREKLFF,TGTGCCAGCAGGTCAGGGGTTCGCGAAAAACTGTTTTTT
-,TRBV28,TRBJ2-1,TRBD2,CASREAGAYNEQFF,TGTGCCAGCAGGGAAGCGGGGGCCTACAATGAGCAGTTCTTC
-,TRBV10-1,TRBJ2-5,TRBD1,CASSRGQGARGQETQYF,TGCGCCAGCAGTAGGGGACAGGGGGCGAGGGGTCAAGAGACCCAGTACTTC
-,TRBV18,TRBJ2-5,-,CASSPTGNQMAQYF,TGTGCCAGCTCACCAACGGGGAATCAGATGGCCCAGTACTTC
-,TRBV4-2,TRBJ1-2,-,CASSQDFRQGTNYGYTF,TGTGCCAGCAGCCAAGATTTCCGTCAGGGGACTAACTATGGCTACACCTTC
-,TRBV7-9,TRBJ1-4,-,CASSYWTVEEKLFF,TGTGCCAGCAGCTACTGGACAGTAGAAGAAAAACTGTTTTTT
few,TRBV6-5,TRBJ2-3,TRBD2,CASWTGGGSDTQYF,TGTGCCAGCTGGACGGGGGGGGGTTCAGATACGCAGTATTTT
-,TRBV4-1,TRBJ2-1,TRBD2,CASSLRGLAGDNEQFF,TGCGCCAGCAGCCTACGAGGACTAGCGGGGGACAATGAGCAGTTCTTC
few,TRBV10-3,TRBJ1-6,TRBD1,CAISGPGQGRDNSPLHF,TGTGCCATCAGTGGCCCGGGACAGGGACGAGATAATTCACCCCTCCACTTT
-,TRBV4-2,TRBJ2-1,TRBD2,CASSQEEGLAGNNEQFF,TGTGCCAGCAGCCAAGAAGAAGGACTAGCGGGGAACAATGAGCAGTTCTTC
-,TRBV15,TRBJ1-6,TRBD1,CATSRGQGIEAPLHF,TGTGCCACCAGCAGAGGACAGGGGATTGAGGCCCCCCTCCACTTT
-,TRBV2,TRBJ2-3,TRBD2,CASPGGGADTQYF,TGTGCCAGCCCCGGGGGGGGTGCAGATACGCAGTATTTT
few,TRBV5-4,TRBJ1-2,TRBD1,CASSSHGTGGMGYGYTF,TGTGCCAGCAGCTCCCACGGGACAGGGGGGATGGGCTATGGCTACACCTTC
-,TRBV5-3,TRBJ1-5,TRBD1,CARSLPGTGNQPQHF,TGTGCCAGAAGCTTGCCCGGGACAGGCAATCAGCCCCAGCATTTT